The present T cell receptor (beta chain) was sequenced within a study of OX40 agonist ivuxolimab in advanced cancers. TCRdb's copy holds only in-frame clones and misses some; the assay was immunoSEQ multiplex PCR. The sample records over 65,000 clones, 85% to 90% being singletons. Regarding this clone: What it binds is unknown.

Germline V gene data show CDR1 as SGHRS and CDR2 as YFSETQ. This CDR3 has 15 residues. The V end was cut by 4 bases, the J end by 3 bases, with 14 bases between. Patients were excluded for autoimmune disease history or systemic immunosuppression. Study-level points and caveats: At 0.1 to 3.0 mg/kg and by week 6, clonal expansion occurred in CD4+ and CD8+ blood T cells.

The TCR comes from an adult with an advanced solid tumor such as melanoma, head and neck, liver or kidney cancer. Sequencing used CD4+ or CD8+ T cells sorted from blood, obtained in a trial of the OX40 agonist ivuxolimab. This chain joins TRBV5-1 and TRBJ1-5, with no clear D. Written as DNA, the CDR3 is TGCGCCAGCAGCACTGGTTGGGGAAACAATCAGCCCCAGCATTTT. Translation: CASSTGWGNNQPQHF. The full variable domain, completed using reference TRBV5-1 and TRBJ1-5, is KAGVTQTPRYLIKTRGQQVTLSCSPISGHRSVSWYQQTPGQGLQFLFEYFSETQRNKGNFPGRFSGRQFSNSRSEMNVSTLELGDSALYLCASSTGWGNNQPQHFGDGTRLSIL.